These 8 T cell receptor beta chains were sequenced from one sample in a study of blood T cell repertoires in COVID-19. Sequenced by immunoSEQ multiplex PCR; TCRdb stores in-frame clones only, minus some. The profile shows approximately 210,000 clones, approximately 82% of them singletons. The sample taken for sequencing was peripheral blood. The receptors come from a woman in her forties or fifties with acute or convalescent COVID-19.

This rearrangement joins TRBV14 to TRBJ2-3; D perhaps matches TRBD2 (6 bases). Per germline, CDR1 SGHDN and CDR2 FVKESK. The CDR3 length is 16 residues. V lost 0 bases and J lost 6, with 16 bases in between. CDR3 amino acids: CASSQELARRVDTQYF. CDR3 DNA sequence: TGTGCCAGCAGCCAAGAACTAGCCCGGAGGGTGGATACGCAGTATTTT.

The V gene is TRBV21-1, the J gene TRBJ1-4; the D call TRBD1 from the table was never checked on the DNA. TRBV21-1 is a pseudogene segment. The CDR3 length is 18 residues. The CDR3 here is CASSEPGGPGATNEKLFF. The CDR3 DNA reads TGTGCCAGCAGCGAACCAGGGGGCCCGGGAGCAACTAATGAAAAACTGTTTTTT.

CDR3 bases: TGCGCCAGCAGCCCCCAGGGGGCCATGGGATACGGGAACACTGAAGCTTTCTTT. This encodes CASSPQGAMGYGNTEAFF. The gene calls are TRBV5-1 and TRBJ1-1; 8 nucleotides agree with TRBD1. V dropped 4 bases and J dropped 1; count of bases not matched to a gene: 15. This CDR3 spans 18 amino acids. CDR1 and CDR2 from the germline V gene are SGHRS and YFSETQ. Drawing the rest from reference TRBV5-1 and TRBJ1-1, the complete variable domain is KAGVTQTPRYLIKTRGQQVTLSCSPISGHRSVSWYQQTPGQGLQFLFEYFSETQRNKGNFPGRFSGRQFSNSRSEMNVSTLELGDSALYLCASSPQGAMGYGNTEAFFGQGTRLTVV.

J is TRBJ2-5 and V is TRBV29-1, with TRBD1 matching over 8 bases. The germline gives CDR1 SQVTM, CDR2 ANQGSEA. The CDR3 loop spans 15 amino acids. V shed 5 bases, J shed 5 bases, and the junction held 13 bases outside the gene matches. As DNA, the CDR3 is TGCAGCGTTCTGAGGGAGGTCAGGGGGCTTGAGACCCAGTACTTC. Protein product: CSVLREVRGLETQYF. Full variable domain (outside the CDR3, taken from reference TRBV29-1 and TRBJ2-5): SAVISQKPSRDICQRGTSLTIQCQVDSQVTMMFWYRQQPGQSLTLIATANQGSEATYESGFVIDKFPISRPNLTFSTLTVSNMSPEDSSIYLCSVLREVRGLETQYFGPGTRLLVL.

The chain links TRBV19 to TRBJ2-1; 7 positions match TRBD1. In germline, CDR1 is LNHDA, CDR2 SQIVND (reference sequence). This CDR3 is 14 amino acids long. Unmatched junction bases numbered 6, after V lost 5 bases and J lost 5 bases. The DNA for the CDR3 is TGTGCCAGTAGTGATGACAGGGCCAACAATGAGCAGTTCTTC. Translating gives CASSDDRANNEQFF. Filled out from reference TRBV19 and TRBJ2-1, the complete variable domain reads DGGITQSPKYLFRKEGQNVTLSCEQNLNHDAMYWYRQDPGQGLRLIYYSQIVNDFQKGDIAEGYSVSREKKESFPLTVTSAQKNPTAFYLCASSDDRANNEQFFGPGTRLTVL.

This chain uses TRBV28 with TRBJ1-4; TRBD1 matches at 7 bases. CDR1 and CDR2 from the germline V gene are MDHEN and SYDVKM. CDR3 length equals 15 residues. V lost 6 bases to trimming and J lost 2 bases; unmatched junction nucleotides: 6. CDR3 bases: TGTGCCAGCAGACTACCGGGACAGACTAATGAAAAACTGTTTTTT. Its translation is CASRLPGQTNEKLFF.

The chain is built from TRBV21-1 and TRBJ2-2; the table's D call, TRBD2, was not checked against the DNA. TRBV21-1 is listed as a pseudogene. The CDR3 extends over 16 amino acids. CDR3 sequence: CAPGLVGAPGTGELFF. The DNA for the CDR3 is TGTGCCCCGGGACTAGTGGGAGCCCCAGGGACCGGGGAGCTGTTTTTT.

This rearrangement joins TRBV27 to TRBJ1-3; perhaps TRBD1 as D (5 bases). The CDR3 is made up of 15 amino acids. Germline V CDR1 and CDR2: MNHEY, SMNVEV (reference sequence). V lost 5 bases and J lost 2, with 13 bases in between. The CDR3 DNA sequence: TGTGCCAGCAGTCGCGACAGCAACCCTGGAAACACCATATATTTT. This gives the protein CASSRDSNPGNTIYF.